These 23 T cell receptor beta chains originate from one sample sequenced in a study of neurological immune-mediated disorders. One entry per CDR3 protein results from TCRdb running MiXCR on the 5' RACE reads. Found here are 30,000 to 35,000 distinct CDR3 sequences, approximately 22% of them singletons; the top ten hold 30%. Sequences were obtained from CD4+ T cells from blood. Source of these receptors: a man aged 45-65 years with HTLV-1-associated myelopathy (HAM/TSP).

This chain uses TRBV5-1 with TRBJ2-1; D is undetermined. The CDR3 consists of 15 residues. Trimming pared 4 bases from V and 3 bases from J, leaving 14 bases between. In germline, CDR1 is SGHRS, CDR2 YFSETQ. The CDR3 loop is CASSKQLQYYNEQFF. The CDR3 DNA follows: TGCGCCAGCAGCAAACAGCTTCAGTACTACAATGAGCAGTTCTTC. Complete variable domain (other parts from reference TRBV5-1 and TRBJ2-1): KAGVTQTPRYLIKTRGQQVTLSCSPISGHRSVSWYQQTPGQGLQFLFEYFSETQRNKGNFPGRFSGRQFSNSRSEMNVSTLELGDSALYLCASSKQLQYYNEQFFGPGTRLTVL.

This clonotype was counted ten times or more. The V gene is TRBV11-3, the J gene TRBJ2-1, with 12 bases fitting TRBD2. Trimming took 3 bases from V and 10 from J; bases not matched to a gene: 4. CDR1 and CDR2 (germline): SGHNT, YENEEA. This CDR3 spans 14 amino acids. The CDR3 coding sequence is TGTGCCAGCAGCTTGACTAGCGGGAGTGCCGAGCAGTTCTTC. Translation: CASSLTSGSAEQFF.

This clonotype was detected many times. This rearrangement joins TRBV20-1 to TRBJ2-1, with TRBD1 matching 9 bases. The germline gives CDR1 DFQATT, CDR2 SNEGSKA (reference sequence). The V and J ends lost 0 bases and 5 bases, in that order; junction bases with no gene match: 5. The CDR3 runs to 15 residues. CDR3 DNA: TGCAGTGCTAGAGACATGGGACAGGGTAACAATGAGCAGTTCTTC. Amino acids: CSARDMGQGNNEQFF.

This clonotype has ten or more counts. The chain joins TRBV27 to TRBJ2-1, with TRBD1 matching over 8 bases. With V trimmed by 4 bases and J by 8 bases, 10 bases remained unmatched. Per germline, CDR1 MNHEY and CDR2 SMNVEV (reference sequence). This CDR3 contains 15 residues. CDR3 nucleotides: TGTGCCAGCAGTTCGGACAGGGTGGTAAGTGATGAGCAGTTCTTC. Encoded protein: CASSSDRVVSDEQFF.

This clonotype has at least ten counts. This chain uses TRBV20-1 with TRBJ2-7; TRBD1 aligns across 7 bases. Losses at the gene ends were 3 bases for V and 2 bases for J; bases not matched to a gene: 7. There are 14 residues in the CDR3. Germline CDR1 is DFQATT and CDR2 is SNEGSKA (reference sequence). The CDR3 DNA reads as TGCAGTGCTAGCGGTGGGACAGCTGCCTACGAGCAGTACTTC. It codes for CSASGGTAAYEQYF.

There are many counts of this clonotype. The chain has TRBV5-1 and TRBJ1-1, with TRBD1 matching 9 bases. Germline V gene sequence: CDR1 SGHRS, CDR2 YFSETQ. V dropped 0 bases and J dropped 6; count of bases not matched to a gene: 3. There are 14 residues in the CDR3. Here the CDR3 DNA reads TGCGCCAGCAGCTTGGGGGACAGGGTTTCTGAAGCTTTCTTT. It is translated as CASSLGDRVSEAFF.

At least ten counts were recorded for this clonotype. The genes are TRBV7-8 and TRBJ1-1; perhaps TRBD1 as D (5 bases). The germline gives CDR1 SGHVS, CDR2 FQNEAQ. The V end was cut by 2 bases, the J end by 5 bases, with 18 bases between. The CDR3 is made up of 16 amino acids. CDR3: CASSLPRDRRTTEAFF. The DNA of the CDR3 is TGTGCCAGCAGCTTACCCCGGGACCGACGAACGACTGAAGCTTTCTTT.

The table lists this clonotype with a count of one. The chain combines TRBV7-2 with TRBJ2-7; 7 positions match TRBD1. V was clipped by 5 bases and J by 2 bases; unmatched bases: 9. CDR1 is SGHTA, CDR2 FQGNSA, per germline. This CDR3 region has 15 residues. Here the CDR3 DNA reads TGTGCCAGCAGCCTGAGGACAGGTGCCCCCTACGAGCAGTACTTC. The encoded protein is CASSLRTGAPYEQYF.

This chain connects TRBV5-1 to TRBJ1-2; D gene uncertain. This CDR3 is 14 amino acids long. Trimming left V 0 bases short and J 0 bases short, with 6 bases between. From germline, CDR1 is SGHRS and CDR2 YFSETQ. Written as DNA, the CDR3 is TGCGCCAGCAGCTTGGAAACAGCTAACTATGGCTACACCTTC. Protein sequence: CASSLETANYGYTF. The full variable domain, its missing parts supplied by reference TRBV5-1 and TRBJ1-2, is KAGVTQTPRYLIKTRGQQVTLSCSPISGHRSVSWYQQTPGQGLQFLFEYFSETQRNKGNFPGRFSGRQFSNSRSEMNVSTLELGDSALYLCASSLETANYGYTFGSGTRLTVV.

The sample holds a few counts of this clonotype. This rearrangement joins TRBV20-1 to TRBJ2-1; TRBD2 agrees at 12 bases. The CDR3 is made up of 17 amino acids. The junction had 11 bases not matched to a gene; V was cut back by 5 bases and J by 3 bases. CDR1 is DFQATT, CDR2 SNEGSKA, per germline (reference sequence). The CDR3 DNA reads TGCAGTGCTCCCGGGCTAGCGGGAGGGAGGTACTACAATGAGCAGTTCTTC. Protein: CSAPGLAGGRYYNEQFF.

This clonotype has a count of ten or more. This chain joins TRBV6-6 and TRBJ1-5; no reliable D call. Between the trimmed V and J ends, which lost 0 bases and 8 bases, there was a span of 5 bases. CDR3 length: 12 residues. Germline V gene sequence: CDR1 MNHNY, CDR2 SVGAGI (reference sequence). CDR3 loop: CASSYSEEPQHF. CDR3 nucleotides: TGTGCCAGCAGTTACTCAGAAGAGCCCCAGCATTTT.

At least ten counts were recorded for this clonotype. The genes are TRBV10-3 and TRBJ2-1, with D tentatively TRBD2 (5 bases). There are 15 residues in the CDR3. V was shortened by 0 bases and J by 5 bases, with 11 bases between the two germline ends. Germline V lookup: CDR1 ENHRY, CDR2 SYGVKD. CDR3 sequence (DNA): TGTGCCATCAGTGAGTCTGGGAGACTGAACAATGAGCAGTTCTTC. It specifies CAISESGRLNNEQFF.

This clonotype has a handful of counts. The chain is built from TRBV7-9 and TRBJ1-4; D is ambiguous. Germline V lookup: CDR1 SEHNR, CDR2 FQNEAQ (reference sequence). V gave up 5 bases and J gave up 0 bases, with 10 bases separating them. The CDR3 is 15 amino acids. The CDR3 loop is CASSPWEATNEKLFF. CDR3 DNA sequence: TGTGCCAGCAGCCCCTGGGAGGCAACTAATGAAAAACTGTTTTTT.

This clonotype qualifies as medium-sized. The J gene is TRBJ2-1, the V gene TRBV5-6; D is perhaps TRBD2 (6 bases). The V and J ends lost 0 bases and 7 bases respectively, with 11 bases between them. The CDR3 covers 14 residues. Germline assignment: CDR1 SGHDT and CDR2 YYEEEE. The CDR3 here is CASSLVPGGNEQFF. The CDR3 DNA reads TGTGCCAGCAGCTTGGTCCCCGGGGGAAATGAGCAGTTCTTC.

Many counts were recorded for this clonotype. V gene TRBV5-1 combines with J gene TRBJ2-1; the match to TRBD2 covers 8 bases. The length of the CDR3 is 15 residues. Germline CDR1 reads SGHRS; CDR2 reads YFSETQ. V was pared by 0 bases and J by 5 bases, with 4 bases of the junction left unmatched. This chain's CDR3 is CASSLGGGPHNEQFF. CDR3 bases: TGCGCCAGCAGCTTGGGCGGGGGGCCCCACAATGAGCAGTTCTTC. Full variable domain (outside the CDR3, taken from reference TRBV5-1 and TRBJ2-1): KAGVTQTPRYLIKTRGQQVTLSCSPISGHRSVSWYQQTPGQGLQFLFEYFSETQRNKGNFPGRFSGRQFSNSRSEMNVSTLELGDSALYLCASSLGGGPHNEQFFGPGTRLTVL.

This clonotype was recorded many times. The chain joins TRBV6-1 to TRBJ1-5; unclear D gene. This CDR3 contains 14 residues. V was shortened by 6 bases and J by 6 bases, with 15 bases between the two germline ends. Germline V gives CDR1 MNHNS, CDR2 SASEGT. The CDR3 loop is CASSPRWGGQPQHF. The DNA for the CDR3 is TGTGCCAGCAGCCCGCGATGGGGTGGTCAGCCCCAGCATTTT.

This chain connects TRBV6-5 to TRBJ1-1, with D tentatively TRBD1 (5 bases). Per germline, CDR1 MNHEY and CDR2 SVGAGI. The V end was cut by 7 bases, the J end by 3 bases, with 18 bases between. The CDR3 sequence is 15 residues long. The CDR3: CASNGGQLGDTEAFF. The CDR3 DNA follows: TGTGCCAGCAACGGAGGACAATTAGGGGACACTGAAGCTTTCTTT.

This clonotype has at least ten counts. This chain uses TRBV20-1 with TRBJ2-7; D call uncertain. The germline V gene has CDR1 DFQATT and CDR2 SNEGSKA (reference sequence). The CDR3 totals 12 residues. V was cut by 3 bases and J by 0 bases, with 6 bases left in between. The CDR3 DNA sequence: TGCAGTGCTAGTCAGTTCTCCTACGAGCAGTACTTC. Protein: CSASQFSYEQYF.

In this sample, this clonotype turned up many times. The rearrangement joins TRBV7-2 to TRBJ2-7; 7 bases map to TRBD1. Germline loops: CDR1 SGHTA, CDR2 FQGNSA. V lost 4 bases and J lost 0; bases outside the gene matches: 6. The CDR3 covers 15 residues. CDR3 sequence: CASSSQQGRSYEQYF. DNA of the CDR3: TGTGCCAGCAGCTCGCAACAGGGGCGCTCCTACGAGCAGTACTTC. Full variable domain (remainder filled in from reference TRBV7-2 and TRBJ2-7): GAGVSQSPSNKVTEKGKDVELRCDPISGHTALYWYRQSLGQGLEFLIYFQGNSAPDKSGLPSDRFSAERTGGSVSTLTIQRTQQEDSAVYLCASSSQQGRSYEQYFGPGTRLTVT.

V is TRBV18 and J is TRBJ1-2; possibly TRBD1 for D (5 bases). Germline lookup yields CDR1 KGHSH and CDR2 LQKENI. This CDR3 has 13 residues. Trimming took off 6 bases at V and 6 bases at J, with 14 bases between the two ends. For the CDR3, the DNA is TGTGCCAGCTCTACAGGAGGTGCCGATGGCTACACCTTC. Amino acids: CASSTGGADGYTF.

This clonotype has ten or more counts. The CDR3 DNA reads TGCAGTGCGACCCGGCGGGGAGCGCGAACTGAAGCTTTCTTT. This translates into CSATRRGARTEAFF. The chain links TRBV20-1 to TRBJ1-1; D not certain. With 6 bases removed from V and 5 bases from J, the gap between germline ends came to 19 bases. CDR3 length: 14 amino acids. Germline V gene lookup returns CDR1 DFQATT and CDR2 SNEGSKA (reference sequence).

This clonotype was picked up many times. The CDR3 loop reads CASSQDGTAFTIYF. For the CDR3, the DNA is TGTGCCAGCAGCCAAGACGGGACAGCCTTCACCATATATTTT. The chain employs TRBV3-1 and TRBJ1-3; 7 bases fit TRBD1. Germline CDR1 and CDR2: LGHDT and YNNKEL (reference sequence). The V gene end was trimmed by 0 bases and the J gene end by 9 bases; junction bases not matched to a gene: 5. The CDR3 is 14 residues long.

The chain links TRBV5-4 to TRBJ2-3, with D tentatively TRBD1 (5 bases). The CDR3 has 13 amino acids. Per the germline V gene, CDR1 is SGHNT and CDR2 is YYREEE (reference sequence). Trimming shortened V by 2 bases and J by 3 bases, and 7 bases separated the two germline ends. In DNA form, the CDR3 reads TGTGCCAGCAGCTTATCAGGGACAGATACGCAGTATTTT. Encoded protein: CASSLSGTDTQYF.